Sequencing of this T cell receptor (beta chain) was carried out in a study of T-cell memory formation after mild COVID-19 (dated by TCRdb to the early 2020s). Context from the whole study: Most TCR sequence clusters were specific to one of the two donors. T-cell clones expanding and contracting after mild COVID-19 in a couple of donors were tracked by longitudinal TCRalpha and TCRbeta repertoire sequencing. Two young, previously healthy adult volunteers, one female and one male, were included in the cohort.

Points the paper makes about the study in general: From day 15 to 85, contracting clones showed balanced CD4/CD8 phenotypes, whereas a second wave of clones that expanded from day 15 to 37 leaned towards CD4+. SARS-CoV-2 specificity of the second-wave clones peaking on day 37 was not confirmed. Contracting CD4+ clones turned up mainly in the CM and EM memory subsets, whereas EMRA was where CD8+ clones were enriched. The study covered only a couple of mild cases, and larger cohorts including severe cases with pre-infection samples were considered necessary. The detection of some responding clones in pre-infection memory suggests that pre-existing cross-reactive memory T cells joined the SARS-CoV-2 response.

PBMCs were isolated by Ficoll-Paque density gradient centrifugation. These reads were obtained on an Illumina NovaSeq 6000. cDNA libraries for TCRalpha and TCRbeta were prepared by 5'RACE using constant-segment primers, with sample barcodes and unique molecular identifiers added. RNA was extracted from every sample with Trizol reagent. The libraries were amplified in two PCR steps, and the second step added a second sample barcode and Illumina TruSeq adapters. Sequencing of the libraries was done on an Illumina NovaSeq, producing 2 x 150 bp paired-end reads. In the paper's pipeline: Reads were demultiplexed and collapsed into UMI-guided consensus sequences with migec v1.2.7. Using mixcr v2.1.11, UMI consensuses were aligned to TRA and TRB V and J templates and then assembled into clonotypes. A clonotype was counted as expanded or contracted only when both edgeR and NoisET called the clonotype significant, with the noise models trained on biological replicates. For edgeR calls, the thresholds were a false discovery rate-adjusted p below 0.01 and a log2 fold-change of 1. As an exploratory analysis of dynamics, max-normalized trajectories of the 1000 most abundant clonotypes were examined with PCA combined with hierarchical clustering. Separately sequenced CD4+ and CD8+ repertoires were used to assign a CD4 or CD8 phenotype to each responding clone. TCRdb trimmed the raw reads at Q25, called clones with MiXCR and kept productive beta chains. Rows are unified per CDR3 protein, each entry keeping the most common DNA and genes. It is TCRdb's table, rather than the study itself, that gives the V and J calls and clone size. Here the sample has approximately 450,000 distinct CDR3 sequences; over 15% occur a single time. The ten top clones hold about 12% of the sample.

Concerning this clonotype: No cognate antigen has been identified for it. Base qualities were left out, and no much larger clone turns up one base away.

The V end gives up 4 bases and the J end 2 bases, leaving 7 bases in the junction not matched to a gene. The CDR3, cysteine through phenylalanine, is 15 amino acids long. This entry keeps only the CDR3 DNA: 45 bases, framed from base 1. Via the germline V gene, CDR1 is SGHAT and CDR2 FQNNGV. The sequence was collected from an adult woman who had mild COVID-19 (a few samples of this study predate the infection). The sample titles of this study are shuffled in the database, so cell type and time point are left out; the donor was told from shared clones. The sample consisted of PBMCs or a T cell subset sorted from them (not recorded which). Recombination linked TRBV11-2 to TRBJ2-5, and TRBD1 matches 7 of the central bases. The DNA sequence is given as TGTGCCAGCAGCTCCCTGACAGGGATGCAAGAGACCCAGTACTTC. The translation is CASSSLTGMQETQYF.